Here is one T cell receptor (beta chain) with its context. Losses at the gene ends were 0 bases for V and 5 bases for J; bases not matched to a gene: 6. This CDR3 has 15 residues. CDR1 and CDR2 (germline): SGHRS, YFSETQ. The data stem from a study of blood T cell repertoires in COVID-19. Repertoires were generated with immunoSEQ multiplex PCR, while TCRdb's copy carries only in-frame clones and drops some. The data hold approximately 500,000 clones, with 70% to 90% observed a single time. The rearrangement uses TRBV5-1 and TRBJ2-3; TRBD2 agrees at 7 bases. The receptor's source is a human donor in a cohort sampled during active COVID-19. Material for sequencing was peripheral blood. The CDR3 sequence: CASSLEAASGDTQYF. The CDR3 bases are TGCGCCAGCAGCTTGGAGGCGGCTAGCGGAGATACGCAGTATTTT.